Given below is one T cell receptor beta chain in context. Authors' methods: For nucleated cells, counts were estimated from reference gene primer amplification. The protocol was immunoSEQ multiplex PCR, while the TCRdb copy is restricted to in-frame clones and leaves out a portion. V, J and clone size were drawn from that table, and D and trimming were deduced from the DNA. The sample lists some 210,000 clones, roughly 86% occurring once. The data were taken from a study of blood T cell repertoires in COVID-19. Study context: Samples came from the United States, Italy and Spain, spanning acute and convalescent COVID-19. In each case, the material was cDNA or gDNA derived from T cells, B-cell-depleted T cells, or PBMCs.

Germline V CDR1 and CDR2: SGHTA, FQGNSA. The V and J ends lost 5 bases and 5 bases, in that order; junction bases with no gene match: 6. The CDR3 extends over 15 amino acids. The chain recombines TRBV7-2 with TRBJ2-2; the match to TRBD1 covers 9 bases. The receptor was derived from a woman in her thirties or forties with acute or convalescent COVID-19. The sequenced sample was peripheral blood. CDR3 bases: TGTGCCAGCAGCCCATACAGGGGGCGAACCGGGGAGCTGTTTTTT. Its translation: CASSPYRGRTGELFF.